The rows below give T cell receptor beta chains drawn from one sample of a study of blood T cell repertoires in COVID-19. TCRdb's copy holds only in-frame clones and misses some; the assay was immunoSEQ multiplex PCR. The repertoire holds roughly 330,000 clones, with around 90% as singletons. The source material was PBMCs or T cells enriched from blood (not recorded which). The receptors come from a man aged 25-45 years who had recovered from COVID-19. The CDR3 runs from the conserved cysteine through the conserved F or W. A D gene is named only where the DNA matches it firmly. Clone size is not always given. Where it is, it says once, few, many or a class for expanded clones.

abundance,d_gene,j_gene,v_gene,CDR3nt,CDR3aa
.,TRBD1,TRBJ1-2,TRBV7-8,TGTGCCAGCAGCCCGGGACAGGGGAACTATGGCTACACCTTC,CASSPGQGNYGYTF
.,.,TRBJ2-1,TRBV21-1,TGTGCCAGCAGCAAAGTCTCAGGGGAGTATGAGCAGTTCTTC,CASSKVSGEYEQFF
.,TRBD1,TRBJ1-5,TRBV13,TGTGCCAGCAGCCCGGGACAGGGGGCGGGTCAGCCCCAGCATTTT,CASSPGQGAGQPQHF
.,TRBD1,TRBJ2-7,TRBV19,TGTGCCAGTAGTATTGAGACAGGGGGCGCGTCCTACGAGCAGTACTTC,CASSIETGGASYEQYF
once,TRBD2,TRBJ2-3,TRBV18,TGTGCCAGCTCACCGGGACTAGCGGGGACCACAGATACGCAGTATTTT,CASSPGLAGTTDTQYF
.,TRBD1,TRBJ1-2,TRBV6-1,TGTGCCAGCAGTGATAGAGGGGGCGCCCAGTATGGCTACACCTTC,CASSDRGGAQYGYTF
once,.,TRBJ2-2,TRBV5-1,TGCGCCAGCAGCTTGGATGGCGGCACCGGGGAGCTGTTTTTT,CASSLDGGTGELFF
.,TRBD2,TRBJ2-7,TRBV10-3,TGTGCCATCAGTCCCGGGACTAGCGGGGGAGCCGAGCAGTACTTC,CAISPGTSGGAEQYF
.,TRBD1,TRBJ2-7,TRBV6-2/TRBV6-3,TGTGCCAGCAGTTACTCCCGGACAGGTCCGGGTATTTACGAGCAGTACTTC,CASSYSRTGPGIYEQYF
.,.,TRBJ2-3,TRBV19,TGTGCCAGCTCCCCCGGGTTAGTATCAGATACGCAGTATTTT,CASSPGLVSDTQYF
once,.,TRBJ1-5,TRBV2,TGTGCCAGCAGTCGACAGGTAGACCAGCCCCAGCATTTT,CASSRQVDQPQHF
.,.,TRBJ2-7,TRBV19,TGTGCCAGTAGTATAGATGGGCCAGACTACGAGCAGTACTTC,CASSIDGPDYEQYF
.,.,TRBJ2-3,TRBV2,TGTGCCAGCAGAGACGTTAGCGGACCGCCAGATACGCAGTATTTT,CASRDVSGPPDTQYF
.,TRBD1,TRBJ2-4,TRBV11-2,TGTGCCAGCAGCTTAGGGGGACAGGACCTACTAGCCAAAAACATTCAGTACTTC,CASSLGGQDLLAKNIQYF
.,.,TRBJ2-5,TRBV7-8,TGTGCCAGCAGCGCGAGGGACACCTACTTCGATGTCGCCCAGTACTTC,CASSARDTYFDVAQYF
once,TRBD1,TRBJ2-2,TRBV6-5,TGTGCCAGCAGTTACTCGAGACAGGGGGCAGCCGGGGAGCTGTTTTTT,CASSYSRQGAAGELFF
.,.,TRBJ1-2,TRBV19,TGTGCCAGTAGTATGGGGGGGCGCGGATATGGCTACACCTTC,CASSMGGRGYGYTF
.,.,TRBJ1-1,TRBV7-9,TGTGCCAGCAGCCCCCAACAGGGAGTCGCGGCTGAAGCTTTCTTT,CASSPQQGVAAEAFF
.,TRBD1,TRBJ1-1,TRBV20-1,TGCAGTATTGGACAGGTCCCTGAAGCTTTCTTT,CSIGQVPEAFF
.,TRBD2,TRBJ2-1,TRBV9,TGTGCCAGCAGCCCTAGCGGGGGGGCTGGGAATGAGCAGTTCTTC,CASSPSGGAGNEQFF
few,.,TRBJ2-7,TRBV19,TGTGCCAGTAGCGACAGGACCTTCCAGGCCTACGAGCAGTACTTC,CASSDRTFQAYEQYF
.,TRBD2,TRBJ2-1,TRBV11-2,TGTGCCAGCAGCACGGGACTAGCGGGCAATGAGCAGTTCTTC,CASSTGLAGNEQFF
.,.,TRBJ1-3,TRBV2,TGTGCCAGCAGGGAGAGGGTGTTCACCATATATTTT,CASRERVFTIYF
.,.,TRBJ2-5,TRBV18,TGTGCCAGCTCACCACCGACGTCTACAGGACAAGAGACCCAGTACTTC,CASSPPTSTGQETQYF
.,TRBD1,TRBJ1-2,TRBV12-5,TGTGCTAGTGGTTTGGACCCTGGAGGGGGCAGGGTCTATGGCTACACCTTC,CASGLDPGGGRVYGYTF
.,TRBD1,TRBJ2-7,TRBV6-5,TGTGCCAGCAGCCGGGACAGGGACTACGAGCAGTACTTC,CASSRDRDYEQYF
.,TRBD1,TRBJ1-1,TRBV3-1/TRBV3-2,TGTGCCAGCAGCCAAGTCACAGGGGCCTCCTCAGACACTGAAGCTTTCTTT,CASSQVTGASSDTEAFF
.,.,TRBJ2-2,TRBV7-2,TGTGCCAGCAGCTTAGTATCTCAGGGTTGGGCCGGGGAGCTGTTTTTT,CASSLVSQGWAGELFF
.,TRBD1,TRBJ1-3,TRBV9,TGTGCCAGCAGCGTAGGGGGGACAGATTCTGGAAACACCATATATTTT,CASSVGGTDSGNTIYF